This T cell receptor (beta chain) was identified during a study of cytomegalovirus exposure and HLA in healthy donors. Primers for the PCR totalled 60 Vbeta and 13 Jbeta. Clones were sequenced by immunoSEQ multiplex PCR, and TCRdb holds only the in-frame ones, with some missing. The table has some 130,000 clones, approximately 80% seen once. The CDR3 sequence is 17 residues long. Sequenced material: PBMCs. The chain couples TRBV21-1 to TRBJ2-1; the table calls TRBD2, which could not be checked here. TRBV21-1 is described as a pseudogene. This TCR derives from a man younger than 45 in good health and CMV-seronegative. In DNA, the CDR3 is TGTGCCAGCAGCAAAAAGTTCGAGGGCCGATCCTACAATGAGCAGTTCTTC. Translated, it gives CASSKKFEGRSYNEQFF.